These 16 T cell receptor beta chains originate from one sample sequenced in a study of cytomegalovirus exposure and HLA in healthy donors. The PCR contained 60 Vbeta and 13 Jbeta primers. The table came from immunoSEQ multiplex PCR; TCRdb's copy has only in-frame clones and leaves some out. The table lists about 170,000 clones, roughly 80% of them singletons. The material sequenced was PBMCs. Source of these receptors: a male donor in good health and CMV-seronegative.

The V and J genes are TRBV19 and TRBJ2-3; possible D gene TRBD2, 6 bases. The CDR3 runs 13 residues. Trimming stripped 10 bases from V and 1 base from J, with 12 bases between. Germline assignment: CDR1 LNHDA and CDR2 SQIVND (reference sequence). The CDR3 here is CAIAGTGTDTQYF. DNA of the CDR3: TGTGCCATCGCGGGGACTGGCACAGATACGCAGTATTTT.

The chain couples TRBV2 to TRBJ2-7, with D maybe TRBD1 (6 bases). Germline V gene sequence: CDR1 SNHLY, CDR2 FYNNEI. With 7 bases removed from V and 4 bases from J, the gap between germline ends came to 20 bases. The CDR3 totals 15 residues. In DNA, the CDR3 is TGTGCCAGCACCGCGGAAGGTGCAGGGGTTTACGAGCAGTACTTC. Translation gives CASTAEGAGVYEQYF.

The gene calls are TRBV5-1 and TRBJ2-1, with 10 bases identical to TRBD2. The CDR3 is made up of 18 amino acids. Germline V gene lookup returns CDR1 SGHRS and CDR2 YFSETQ. J gave up 0 bases and V 0 bases, and 6 bases lay outside the gene matches. The CDR3 protein is CASSLELAGTYSYNEQFF. CDR3 bases: TGCGCCAGCAGCTTGGAACTAGCGGGGACCTACTCCTACAATGAGCAGTTCTTC.

The chain couples TRBV20-1 to TRBJ1-1; D not certain. Germline-derived CDR1 and CDR2 are DFQATT and SNEGSKA (reference sequence). This CDR3 region has 11 residues. CDR3 coding DNA: TGCACCCCCCGCCCCGGCACTGAAGCTTTCTTT. This sequence encodes CTPRPGTEAFF.

The chain combines TRBV5-1 with TRBJ1-2; D is unclear. Germline V gene lookup returns CDR1 SGHRS and CDR2 YFSETQ. The CDR3 spans 14 residues. V dropped 2 bases and J dropped 0 bases, with 8 bases sitting between them. The CDR3 sequence: CASSLDIANYGYTF. The CDR3 DNA reads TGCGCCAGCAGCTTAGACATAGCTAACTATGGCTACACCTTC.

This chain joins TRBV7-6 and TRBJ2-1, with unresolved D. The CDR3 spans 16 residues. Deletions cut 0 bases from V and 9 bases from J, with 18 bases between. Germline V gene data show CDR1 as SGHVS and CDR2 as FNYEAQ. This chain's CDR3 is CASSLATQASYVEQFF. The CDR3 DNA sequence: TGTGCCAGCAGCTTAGCTACCCAGGCCTCATATGTTGAGCAGTTCTTC.

This rearrangement joins TRBV6-5 to TRBJ1-5; D not certain. CDR1 is MNHEY and CDR2 is SVGAGI in the germline V gene. Trimming stripped 2 bases from V and 8 bases from J, with 10 bases between. The CDR3 length is 13 residues. CDR3 sequence (DNA): TGTGCCAGCAGTTACCTACCCGCGGAGCCCCAGCATTTT. Its translation: CASSYLPAEPQHF.

CDR3 amino acids: CASRTGAGNTIYF. The CDR3 DNA reads as TGTGCCAGTAGGACAGGTGCTGGAAACACCATATATTTT. The V and J genes are TRBV19 and TRBJ1-3, with D perhaps TRBD1 (6 bases). The CDR3 length is 13 residues. Germline V lookup: CDR1 LNHDA, CDR2 SQIVND (reference sequence). Between the trimmed V and J ends, which lost 6 bases and 2 bases, there was a span of 8 bases. The variable domain in full, with the rest retrieved from reference TRBV19 and TRBJ1-3, is DGGITQSPKYLFRKEGQNVTLSCEQNLNHDAMYWYRQDPGQGLRLIYYSQIVNDFQKGDIAEGYSVSREKKESFPLTVTSAQKNPTAFYLCASRTGAGNTIYFGEGSWLTVV.

The chain uses TRBV5-5 and TRBJ1-5, with no clear D. V gave up 0 bases and J gave up 7 bases, with 8 bases separating them. Germline CDR1 is SGHKS and CDR2 is YYEKEE (reference sequence). This CDR3 contains 13 residues. DNA for the CDR3: TGTGCCAGCAGCTTGGTTCCGGGGCAGCCCCAGCATTTT. Protein sequence: CASSLVPGQPQHF.

The chain carries TRBV30 and TRBJ2-2; 7 bases are shared with TRBD2. CDR1 GTSNPN and CDR2 SVGIG come from the germline V gene (reference sequence). The trim removed 2 bases at V and 4 bases at J, leaving 7 bases unmatched. The CDR3 contains 15 residues. DNA of the CDR3: TGTGCCTGGAGTAGGCGCAGGGAGGGCACCGGGGAGCTGTTTTTT. It specifies CAWSRRREGTGELFF.

This clone was seen only once. An end of the junction does not agree with germline; a read error may underlie this. The same CDR3 can be traced to other DNA sequences in this sample. This chain connects TRBV11-2 to TRBJ2-2; D possibly corresponds to TRBD1 (6 bases). The CDR3 length is 15 residues. Germline assignment: CDR1 SGHAT and CDR2 FQNNGV. This chain's CDR3 is CASSPRTANTGELFF. CDR3 coding DNA: TGTGCCAGCAGCCCTAGGACAGCGAACACCGGGGAGCTGTTCTTT.

The gene calls are TRBV6-5 and TRBJ2-7, with D unresolved. V was clipped by 7 bases and J by 2 bases, with 12 bases between them. The germline V gene encodes CDR1 MNHEY and CDR2 SVGAGI. This CDR3 is 13 amino acids long. CDR3 in DNA: TGTGCCAGCATAGGTACAGTCCCCTACGAGCAGTACTTC. This encodes CASIGTVPYEQYF.

The chain has TRBV9 and TRBJ1-4; 9 bases agree with TRBD1. This CDR3 contains 13 residues. Germline V gene data show CDR1 as SGDLS and CDR2 as YYNGEE. V was pared by 4 bases and J by 8 bases, with 3 bases of the junction left unmatched. The CDR3 is CASSSGTGEKLFF. The CDR3 coding sequence is TGTGCCAGCAGCTCCGGGACAGGGGAAAAACTGTTTTTT.

This chain uses TRBV7-6 with TRBJ1-1, with 8 bases aligning to TRBD1. Looked up from germline, CDR1 is SGHVS and CDR2 is FNYEAQ. CDR3 length equals 16 residues. Trimming cost V 5 bases and J 1 base; bases outside gene matches: 9. CDR3 DNA sequence: TGTGCCAGCAGCCGTAGGACAGGGCCGGGGAACACTGAAGCTTTCTTT. Residues: CASSRRTGPGNTEAFF.

CDR3 bases: TGCAGCGTCCACAGGGGCGGGGAGCTGTTTTTT. As protein: CSVHRGGELFF. The chain combines TRBV29-1 with TRBJ2-2, with TRBD1 matching 7 bases. The junction had 2 bases not matched to a gene; V was cut back by 6 bases and J by 7 bases. The CDR3 length is 11 residues. The germline CDR1 and CDR2 sequences are SQVTM and ANQGSEA.

The rearrangement links TRBV5-1 to TRBJ1-1, with D uncertain. With 4 bases removed from V and 2 bases from J, the gap between germline ends came to 12 bases. In germline, CDR1 is SGHRS, CDR2 YFSETQ. The CDR3 runs to 14 residues. CDR3 sequence: CASSTTRGNTEAFF. The CDR3 bases are TGCGCCAGCAGCACGACCCGCGGTAACACTGAAGCTTTCTTT.